A single sample gave rise to the 20 T cell receptor beta chains below, sequenced in a study of blood T cell repertoires in COVID-19 (dated by TCRdb to 2019 to 2021). The method behind the library was the immunoSEQ multiplex PCR assay. TCRdb stores this immuneACCESS table with in-frame sequences only. Part of the clones is absent; in the studies checked, under half of the shortfall reflects unresolved V genes, and no reason is known for the rest. The sample contains over 75,000 clones, 75% to 90% of them found a single time. Approximately 10% of the sample is held by the ten biggest clonotypes. The material sequenced was peripheral blood. All receptors come from a human donor in a cohort sampled during active COVID-19.

This clone has a count of ten or more. The chain has TRBV7-9 and TRBJ2-1, with 10 bases fitting TRBD2. From germline, CDR1 is SEHNR and CDR2 FQNEAQ (reference sequence). With 0 bases clipped from V and 4 bases from J, the junction kept 3 bases outside the gene matches. The CDR3 totals 16 residues. CDR3 DNA sequence: TGTGCCAGCAGCTTAGCGCTAGCGGGGGAGTACAATGAGCAGTTCTTC. Its translation: CASSLALAGEYNEQFF.

The chain combines TRBV7-8 with TRBJ2-7; tentatively, D is TRBD1 (5 bases). In germline, CDR1 is SGHVS, CDR2 FQNEAQ. Trimming stripped 2 bases from V and 0 bases from J, with 11 bases between. The CDR3 is 15 residues long. The CDR3, as DNA: TGTGCCAGCAGCTTATTGGCAGGGATCTCCTACGAGCAGTACTTC. Its protein product is CASSLLAGISYEQYF. The whole variable domain, filled in from reference TRBV7-8 and TRBJ2-7, reads GAGVSQSPRYKVAKRGQDVALRCDPISGHVSLFWYQQALGQGPEFLTYFQNEAQLDKSGLPSDRFFAERPEGSVSTLKIQRTQQEDSAVYLCASSLLAGISYEQYFGPGTRLTVT.

The chain couples TRBV10-3 to TRBJ2-7; TRBD1 aligns across 7 bases. CDR1 is ENHRY and CDR2 is SYGVKD in the germline V gene. This CDR3 has 17 amino acids. The V gene end was trimmed by 4 bases and the J gene end by 0 bases; junction bases not matched to a gene: 12. The DNA of the CDR3 is TGTGCCATCAGTGGGGGAGTTGGACAGGTCAGCTCCTACGAGCAGTACTTC. It translates to CAISGGVGQVSSYEQYF.

The sample holds a few counts of this clone. A junction boundary mismatches the germline segment, possibly from a read error. The chain is built from TRBV30 and TRBJ1-5; TRBD1 is a possible D gene (6 bases). The CDR3 length is 13 residues. The germline V gene has CDR1 GTSNPN and CDR2 SVGIG (reference sequence). In nucleotides, the CDR3 is TGTGCCTGGGGTGTTTCCACAGGGTCTCCCCAGCATTTT. Its protein product is CAWGVSTGSPQHF.

The V and J genes are TRBV6-5 and TRBJ2-3; possibly TRBD2 for D (5 bases). Deletions cut 8 bases from V and 2 bases from J, with 14 bases between. Germline V gene data show CDR1 as MNHEY and CDR2 as SVGAGI. This CDR3 spans 14 amino acids. CDR3 residues: CASADGLHTDTQYF. In DNA, the CDR3 is TGTGCCAGCGCCGACGGACTCCACACAGATACGCAGTATTTT.

V usage is TRBV13 and J usage is TRBJ2-3; TRBD1 matches at 8 bases. CDR3 length equals 14 residues. The germline gives CDR1 PRHDT, CDR2 FYEKMQ (reference sequence). V dropped 5 bases and J dropped 7; count of bases not matched to a gene: 8. In DNA, the CDR3 is TGTGCCAGCAGCCCCTGGACAGGGCGAAATACGCAGTATTTT. This translates into CASSPWTGRNTQYF. The full variable domain, its missing parts supplied by reference TRBV13 and TRBJ2-3, is AAGVIQSPRHLIKEKRETATLKCYPIPRHDTVYWYQQGPGQDPQFLISFYEKMQSDKGSIPDRFSAQQFSDYHSELNMSSLELGDSALYFCASSPWTGRNTQYFGPGTRLTVL.

J is TRBJ2-7 and V is TRBV11-3, with D maybe TRBD1 (6 bases). The CDR3 is made up of 16 amino acids. V was clipped by 0 bases and J by 5 bases, with 17 bases between them. Germline V gene lookup returns CDR1 SGHNT and CDR2 YENEEA. The CDR3 DNA sequence: TGTGCCAGCAGCTTAGATATGTGGGGGCGCTTGGACGAGCAGTACTTC. Translated: CASSLDMWGRLDEQYF.

The rearrangement uses TRBV30 and TRBJ2-5; D is undetermined. Trimming left V 4 bases short and J 0 bases short, with 9 bases between. This CDR3 comprises 13 residues. Germline-derived CDR1 and CDR2 are GTSNPN and SVGIG (reference sequence). In DNA, the CDR3 is TGTGCCTGGATAGCACGGAACCAAGAGACCCAGTACTTC. It specifies CAWIARNQETQYF.

This chain connects TRBV24-1 to TRBJ2-3; the match to TRBD2 covers 14 bases. Trimming removed 5 bases from V and 1 base from J; junction bases left unmatched: 10. Germline V CDR1 and CDR2: KGHDR, SFDVKD. This CDR3 spans 19 amino acids. The chain's CDR3 is CATSVPGTSGSSRTDTQYF. Here the CDR3 DNA reads TGTGCCACCAGTGTACCTGGGACTAGCGGGAGCTCCCGCACAGATACGCAGTATTTT.

This chain joins TRBV4-1 and TRBJ2-7, with 10 bases aligning to TRBD2. The CDR3 loop spans 17 amino acids. Per the germline V gene, CDR1 is MGHRA and CDR2 is YSYEKL. V lost 9 bases and J lost 6; bases outside the gene matches: 20. The CDR3 DNA reads TGCGCCAGTTCTCCGGGACTAGCGCCCCGCATCCCCGGCGAGCAGTACTTC. Amino acids: CASSPGLAPRIPGEQYF.

DNA of the CDR3: TGCGCCAGCAGCTTGAACGGGGACTCCGCCTACGAGCAGTACTTC. This gives the protein CASSLNGDSAYEQYF. V is TRBV5-1 and J is TRBJ2-7, with D possibly matching TRBD2 (6 bases). This CDR3 has 15 residues. Germline CDR1 reads SGHRS; CDR2 reads YFSETQ. Trimming pared 1 base from V and 2 bases from J, leaving 13 bases between.

J is TRBJ1-1 and V is TRBV2; perhaps TRBD1 as D (5 bases). CDR1 is SNHLY, CDR2 FYNNEI, per germline. This CDR3 is built from 15 residues. Trimming shortened V by 7 bases and J by 1 base, and 16 bases separated the two germline ends. The CDR3 here is CASKAADGGNTEAFF. The DNA for the CDR3 is TGTGCCAGCAAGGCGGCCGACGGGGGGAACACTGAAGCTTTCTTT.

This clone turned up a few times. The V and J genes are TRBV2 and TRBJ1-6; D call uncertain. V gave up 0 bases and J gave up 8 bases, with 8 bases separating them. Germline V gene lookup returns CDR1 SNHLY and CDR2 FYNNEI. This CDR3 contains 14 residues. CDR3: CASSEATMDSPLHF. CDR3 DNA: TGTGCCAGCAGTGAAGCGACAATGGATTCACCCCTCCACTTT.

This chain links TRBV21-1 with TRBJ1-5; the table's D call, TRBD1, was not checked against the DNA. TRBV21-1 is listed as a pseudogene. This CDR3 has 13 amino acids. The CDR3 sequence is CASEGQRNQPQHF. The CDR3 coding sequence is TGTGCCAGCGAGGGACAGAGAAATCAGCCCCAGCATTTT.

The CDR3 nucleotides are TGTGCCAGCAGTCAGACAGGGAGCTCCTACAATGAGCAGTTCTTC. It specifies CASSQTGSSYNEQFF. J is TRBJ2-1 and V is TRBV6-6, with 7 bases fitting TRBD1. This CDR3 comprises 15 residues. From germline, CDR1 is MNHNY and CDR2 SVGAGI (reference sequence). Trimming took 5 bases from V and 0 from J; bases not matched to a gene: 4.

The V call is TRBV18, the J call TRBJ2-5, with 7 nucleotides matching TRBD1. CDR3 size: 16 residues. Trimming at V came to 0 bases and at J to 2 bases, leaving 6 bases not matched to a gene. Germline V lookup: CDR1 KGHSH, CDR2 LQKENI. The CDR3 is CASSPPPGTDQETQYF. The CDR3 region has the DNA TGTGCCAGCTCACCACCGCCCGGGACAGATCAAGAGACCCAGTACTTC.

V is TRBV28 and J is TRBJ2-1, with TRBD1 identical over 7 bases. The ends lost 7 bases at V and 3 bases at J; junction bases unmatched: 6. This CDR3 comprises 14 residues. CDR1 and CDR2 (germline): MDHEN, SYDVKM. In DNA, the CDR3 is TGTGCCAGCACAGGACAGGTTTACTACAATGAGCAGTTCTTC. It encodes CASTGQVYYNEQFF.

The chain is built from TRBV2 and TRBJ2-3, with D possibly matching TRBD1 (5 bases). Germline V gene data show CDR1 as SNHLY and CDR2 as FYNNEI. V lost 8 bases and J 4 bases, leaving 16 bases between the germline ends. CDR3 size: 14 residues. The CDR3 region is CASGLGQGADTQYF. For the CDR3, the DNA is TGTGCCAGCGGCTTAGGGCAGGGCGCAGATACGCAGTATTTT.

This chain connects TRBV11-2 to TRBJ2-1; 7 positions match TRBD2. Germline CDR1 is SGHAT and CDR2 is FQNNGV. The CDR3 contains 16 residues. V was pared by 1 base and J by 4 bases, with 7 bases of the junction left unmatched. CDR3 protein: CASSLVVGGPYNEQFF. CDR3 sequence (DNA): TGTGCCAGCAGCTTAGTGGTGGGAGGGCCGTACAATGAGCAGTTCTTC. Variable domain in full (rest from reference TRBV11-2 and TRBJ2-1): EAGVAQSPRYKIIEKRQSVAFWCNPISGHATLYWYQQILGQGPKLLIQFQNNGVVDDSQLPKDRFSAERLKGVDSTLKIQPAKLEDSAVYLCASSLVVGGPYNEQFFGPGTRLTVL.

This chain joins TRBV3-1 (or the pseudogene TRBV3-2) and TRBJ2-5; TRBD2 agrees at 15 bases. The CDR3 loop spans 19 amino acids. CDR1 is LGHDT and CDR2 is YNNKEL in the germline V gene (reference sequence). After removal of 1 base from V and 2 bases from J, the junction contained 8 bases not matched to a gene. The DNA of the CDR3 is TGTGCCAGCAGCCAAGTGCCCCCAGGACTAGCGGGGGGGCAAGAGACCCAGTACTTC. The encoded protein is CASSQVPPGLAGGQETQYF.